Shown below are 14 T cell receptor beta chains from a single sample sequenced in a study of response to subunit inactivated influenza vaccine. TCRdb independently ran MiXCR on the RT-PCR reads; one entry per CDR3 protein. The sample carries more than 700,000 distinct CDR3 sequences, 21% recorded once. The specimen comprised PBMCs from blood, sampled around 5 days after vaccination. The receptors derive from a man aged 45-65 years who received an inactivated influenza vaccine.

This sequence joins TRBV13 and TRBJ2-5; 8 bases are a match to TRBD2. Unmatched junction bases numbered 2, after V lost 0 bases and J lost 5 bases. The CDR3 loop spans 14 amino acids. Germline V gives CDR1 PRHDT, CDR2 FYEKMQ (reference sequence). DNA of the CDR3: TGTGCCAGCAGCTTAGGGACTAGCGCCGAGACCCAGTACTTC. It specifies CASSLGTSAETQYF.

The chain links TRBV28 to TRBJ2-5; unclear D gene. The CDR3 length is 12 residues. The germline V and J ends were trimmed by 6 bases and 4 bases, with 9 bases remaining between them. CDR1 MDHEN and CDR2 SYDVKM come from the germline V gene. The CDR3 here is CASRTDRETQYF. CDR3 sequence (DNA): TGTGCCAGCAGGACTGACCGAGAGACCCAGTACTTC.

V is TRBV12-3 or TRBV12-4 and J is TRBJ1-2; the D gene is possibly TRBD1 (6 bases). Trimming shortened V by 4 bases and J by 4 bases, and 16 bases separated the two germline ends. The CDR3 loop spans 15 amino acids. In DNA form, the CDR3 reads TGTGCCAGCAGTTCCACCGGGACAAAAGGCTATGGCTACACCTTC. This encodes CASSSTGTKGYGYTF.

This chain connects TRBV7-2 to TRBJ2-3, with D uncertain. The CDR3 is 12 residues long. Germline V gene data show CDR1 as SGHTA and CDR2 as FQGNSA. The germline V and J ends were trimmed by 1 base and 10 bases, with 9 bases remaining between them. The CDR3, as DNA: TGTGCCAGCAGCTTAGTCCTGAAAGCGCAGTATTTT. Translation gives CASSLVLKAQYF. Supplemented by reference TRBV7-2 and TRBJ2-3, the full variable domain reads GAGVSQSPSNKVTEKGKDVELRCDPISGHTALYWYRQSLGQGLEFLIYFQGNSAPDKSGLPSDRFSAERTGGSVSTLTIQRTQQEDSAVYLCASSLVLKAQYFGPGTRLTVL.

This clonotype has just a few counts. The rearrangement joins TRBV20-1 to TRBJ2-5; 8 bases align to TRBD1. There are 14 residues in the CDR3. V was pared by 1 base and J by 1 base, with 2 bases of the junction left unmatched. Germline-derived CDR1 and CDR2 are DFQATT and SNEGSKA (reference sequence). Here the CDR3 reads CSARGQGTQETQYF. In nucleotides, the CDR3 is TGCAGTGCTAGAGGACAGGGGACCCAAGAGACCCAGTACTTC.

This clonotype was found many times. CDR3 coding DNA: TGTGCCATCAGTGGATCGGGACTAGCGGGAGCCAATACGCAGTATTTT. This translates into CAISGSGLAGANTQYF. This rearrangement joins TRBV10-3 to TRBJ2-3, with 14 positions matching TRBD2. The CDR3 spans 16 residues. With V trimmed by 4 bases and J by 7 bases, 7 bases remained unmatched. From germline, CDR1 is ENHRY and CDR2 SYGVKD.

With regard to this clonotype: Because it lacks the conserved phenylalanine or tryptophan at the end, this CDR3 is likely a read error. This chain uses TRBV12-3 or TRBV12-4 with TRBJ2-1; possible D gene TRBD1, 6 bases. This CDR3 comprises 14 residues. With 1 base removed from V and 6 bases from J, the gap between germline ends came to 10 bases. CDR3 in DNA: TGTGCCAGCAGTTTAGGGACAGTCCTCAATGAGCAGTTCCTC. Translated: CASSLGTVLNEQFL.

J is TRBJ2-2 and V is TRBV9; 10 bases fit TRBD2. The V and J ends lost 3 bases and 3 bases, in that order; junction bases with no gene match: 5. The CDR3 length is 16 residues. Looked up from germline, CDR1 is SGDLS and CDR2 is YYNGEE. CDR3 loop: CASSATSGTYTGELFF. CDR3 bases: TGTGCCAGCAGCGCAACTAGCGGGACGTACACCGGGGAGCTGTTTTTT. Together with reference TRBV9 and TRBJ2-2, the CDR3 gives the full variable domain: DSGVTQTPKHLITATGQRVTLRCSPRSGDLSVYWYQQSLDQGLQFLIQYYNGEERAKGNILERFSAQQFPDLHSELNLSSLELGDSALYFCASSATSGTYTGELFFGEGSRLTVL.

The rearrangement uses TRBV20-1 and TRBJ1-1, with D possibly being TRBD1 (6 bases). The germline V gene has CDR1 DFQATT and CDR2 SNEGSKA (reference sequence). The CDR3 totals 14 residues. V shed 3 bases and J shed 1 base, with 12 bases lying between them. The CDR3: CSARADRRNTEAFF. Written as DNA, the CDR3 is TGCAGTGCTAGGGCTGACAGGAGGAACACTGAAGCTTTCTTT.

This clonotype was observed a handful of times. The genes are TRBV11-2 and TRBJ2-1; D gene unclear. This CDR3 spans 12 amino acids. V gave up 5 bases and J gave up 7 bases, with 9 bases separating them. Germline CDR1 is SGHAT and CDR2 is FQNNGV. CDR3 residues: CASSPFPNEQFF. CDR3 sequence (DNA): TGTGCCAGCAGCCCCTTTCCTAATGAGCAGTTCTTC.

V usage is TRBV6-2 or TRBV6-3 and J usage is TRBJ2-1; D is possibly TRBD2 (6 bases). Germline V CDR1 and CDR2: MNHEY, SVGEGT. The CDR3 is 20 residues long. V was trimmed by 3 bases and J by 0 bases, leaving 24 bases between them. The CDR3 DNA is TGTGCCAGCAGTTATCGGCCCTTCGGGGGTCGGAAGAGCTCCTACAATGAGCAGTTCTTC. The encoded protein is CASSYRPFGGRKSSYNEQFF.

The genes are TRBV6-6 and TRBJ2-7, with TRBD1 identical over 10 bases. This CDR3 contains 11 residues. Germline-derived CDR1 and CDR2 are MNHNY and SVGAGI (reference sequence). J lost 9 bases, V lost 5 bases, and 1 base had no gene match. CDR3 region: CASSGQGGQYF. The CDR3 DNA sequence: TGTGCCAGCAGTGGACAGGGGGGGCAGTACTTC.

This sequence joins TRBV10-2 and TRBJ2-3; a weak D match, TRBD2 (5 bases). This CDR3 comprises 14 residues. The V end lost 8 bases, the J end lost 1 base, and 13 bases lay between the germline ends. The germline V gene has CDR1 WSHSY and CDR2 SAAADI. CDR3 loop: CASLVMGGTDTQYF. In DNA, the CDR3 is TGCGCCAGCTTAGTCATGGGAGGCACAGATACGCAGTATTTT.

CDR3: CASRGGDGSSGANVLTF. CDR3 nucleotide sequence: TGTGCCAGCAGGGGGGGTGACGGCTCCTCTGGGGCCAACGTCCTGACTTTC. The chain combines TRBV2 with TRBJ2-6; D is possibly TRBD2 (6 bases). V was cut by 6 bases and J by 0 bases, with 15 bases left in between. The CDR3 covers 17 residues. Germline values: CDR1 SNHLY, CDR2 FYNNEI.